The TCR beta chain described here comes from a study of a mutant IDH1 vaccine in newly diagnosed glioma. Study-wide context: Treated patients comprised 62.5% males and around 40% females, mean age around 40 years. Standard pretreatment was either radiotherapy, temozolomide, or, for most, radiochemotherapy with temozolomide.

For this clone: The antigen is unknown.

This table comes from immunoSEQ multiplex PCR, and its TCRdb copy is limited to in-frame clones, with some not included. The sample lists tens of thousands of clones; roughly 93% were seen once. Study findings and constraints: Any relationship between pseudoprogression and changes in top peripheral T cell clonotypes seemed absent.

The time point here: baseline, week 1 (first vaccination visit). The treatment: pre-vaccination baseline after standard-of-care therapy. Every donor had a new WHO grade 3 or 4 astrocytoma that was IDH1-mutant, with loss of nuclear ATRX. Germline loops: CDR1 SGDLS, CDR2 YYNGEE. Trimming cost V 3 bases and J 2 bases, with 21 bases left between them. The CDR3 totals 18 residues. The chain carries TRBV9 and TRBJ1-3, with unresolved D. The sequenced sample was PBMCs, obtained from a glioma patient treated with radiotherapy, temozolomide or both. The TCR comes from a man aged 40-55 years with glioma. CDR3 coding DNA: TGTGCCAGCAGCGCCTCCAAGGTTGGGATTCGACCTGGAAACACCATATATTTT. It codes for CASSASKVGIRPGNTIYF.